This T cell receptor (beta chain) was documented in a study of shared clonotypes between healthy human individuals. Looking at the study overall: Donors were a couple of women and a few men aged 18 to 49.

The J segment lost 7 bases and the V segment lost 3 bases, leaving 10 bases of the junction unmatched. Germline assignment: CDR1 ENHRY and CDR2 SYGVKD. The CDR3 totals 15 residues. Each PCR replicate from the sorted subsets contained around 0.2 ug DNA, which is tens of thousands of T cell genomes. Original methodology: Filtering of immunoSEQ junctional sequences could not match full-length read filtering. Sequencing was performed with immunoSEQ multiplex PCR; in TCRdb, only in-frame clones are kept and a portion is missing. D and trimming were read from the DNA, whereas the V and J calls and clone size are those reported in that table. Among more than 900,000 clones, approximately 78% were seen once, and the ten largest hold 0.61%.

Sequencing input: memory CD4+ T cells from PBMCs. Described subset: CD45RA-negative fraction. The source of this sequence is a man younger than 35 in good health. Some clones in this sample may be carry-over from other donors' samples. V usage is TRBV10-3 and J usage is TRBJ2-7; 9 bases align to TRBD1. The CDR3 DNA reads TGTGCCATCAGTGAATACTCGACAGGGGGGAGGGAGCAGTACTTC. Encoded protein: CAISEYSTGGREQYF.